This T cell receptor (beta chain) is from a study of T cells in Graves' hyperthyroidism and ophthalmopathy (dated by TCRdb to the late 2010s). Context from the whole study: To identify distinguishing TCR V-J signatures, a discovery cohort of around 100 patients was used, comprising 40 to 45 with Graves' ophthalmopathy and about 59 with stable Graves' hyperthyroidism. Prospective prediction of ophthalmopathy was tested in an independent validation cohort of some 19 hyperthyroidism patients and 17 patients who later progressed to ophthalmopathy. For training and testing, the 100 or so patients in the discovery cohort were randomly divided in a 7:3 ratio. The study also compared thyroid tissue and blood T-cell repertoires from five or six Graves' hyperthyroidism patients. Once sampling was done, hyperthyroidism patients were given methimazole at a starting dose of 30 mg daily, whereas ophthalmopathy patients were given high-dose intravenous methylprednisolone. TCR Vbeta CDR3 sequencing of some 140 peripheral blood samples (more than 40 ophthalmopathy, approximately 80 hyperthyroidism and roughly 17 progressor patients) is reported in the paper. The investigation overall reported the following: No statistical method was used to set the sample size in advance, and investigators knew the group allocation. Most expanded thyroid clonotypes (frequency above 0.001) were also detected in blood, suggesting blood repertoires may reflect thyroid immune responses. In validation, progression to ophthalmopathy was predicted by the model with more than 65% sensitivity and 72% to 80% specificity, a median of 6.5 months before onset. A 13 V-J signature model separated ophthalmopathy from stable hyperthyroidism, with around 91% sensitivity and 81.08% specificity in cross-validation and 80%/75% in testing.

From its cysteine to its phenylalanine, the CDR3 spans 14 amino acids. The read is trimmed to its CDR3 DNA, 42 bases read in frame from base 1. Relative to germline, V is 5 bases shorter and J is 3 bases shorter, with 14 bases between their ends. CDR1 and CDR2, per the germline V gene, are SGHTA and FQGTGA. Graves' hyperthyroidism was defined as stable when no progression to ophthalmopathy occurred over 18 months of follow-up. Hyperthyroidism patients were newly diagnosed, with disease duration under 2 months, and aged 18 to 65 years. Exclusion was applied to patients with uncontrolled infections, other autoimmune diseases, pregnancy or lactation. Clinical symptoms, serum thyroxine and TRAb, thyroid ultrasound, and orbital computed tomography formed the basis for the diagnoses. Total RNA was extracted with Trizol reagent, and quality was checked on an Agilent 2100 Bioanalyzer. A remark on this clonotype: Its antigen target is currently unknown. No per-base quality is available; no much larger clone lies one base away.

The TCR beta CDR3 regions were amplified from RNA transcripts. The TCR CDR3 was subjected to a first round of RT-PCR using the HTBI primer set and the Qiagen OneStep RT-PCR kit. The libraries were constructed in a second round of multiplex PCR and then size-selected and purified. Sequencing of the libraries was done on an Illumina HiSeq2000 using paired-end 100 bp reads. The original pipeline was this. SOAPnuke was used to process the raw data, removing reads that contained adapters or uncalled bases, had a mean Phred below 15, or lacked an exact match to the constant primer or identifier. COPE v1.2.5 was used to merge the high-quality paired reads, and each unique nucleotide sequence was defined as a clonotype. MiTCR v1.1 was used to align clonotypes to the IMGT TRBV, TRBD and TRBJ reference segments. The analysis was restricted to V-J combinations with a frequency above 0.0001, which together covered about 99% of the repertoires. The TCS score was defined as F50 (clonal expansion) divided by E x V (chaos), with BLOSUM62-based TCRdist calculated between CDR3 peptides within each V-J. Welch's t-statistics and random forest reduced around 520 V-J features to 10 to 15, which were used in a naive Bayes classifier (R e1071). The Morisita-Horn index was used to measure how similar the thyroid and blood repertoires were. TCRdb reprocessed the public reads (quality trimming at Q25 with fastp, clone calling with MiXCR) and kept in-frame beta chains. When rows share a CDR3 protein, they turn into one entry using the most common DNA and genes. The V and J calls here are based on TCRdb, not the publication. This sample has almost 600,000 distinct CDR3 sequences in its table, and about 43% of those were observed once. The ten largest clones take up around 7.7% of the sample.

The sequencing input was peripheral blood or thyroid tissue (not recorded which). The origin of this receptor is a young woman with Graves' hyperthyroidism. Recombination linked TRBV7-3 to TRBJ2-7, with TRBD2 as a weak D call on 6 bases. For the CDR3, the sequence is CASSQEAGHYEQYF. Read as DNA, the sequence is TGTGCCAGCAGCCAAGAAGCGGGCCACTACGAGCAGTACTTC.